These 9 T cell receptor beta chains originate from one sample sequenced in a study of shared clonotypes between healthy human individuals. Sequenced by immunoSEQ multiplex PCR; TCRdb stores in-frame clones only, minus some. In the table there are about 480,000 clones, about four fifths of which are singletons. Sequencing was done on a sample of PBMCs. All receptors come from a woman aged 40-49 years in good health. Some clones in this sample may be carry-over from other donors' samples.

The chain links TRBV5-1 to TRBJ2-1; D is uncertain. This CDR3 is 14 amino acids long. V dropped 2 bases and J dropped 7 bases, with 13 bases sitting between them. In germline, CDR1 is SGHRS, CDR2 YFSETQ. The CDR3 is CASSFGSQLNEQFF. CDR3 in DNA: TGCGCCAGCAGCTTTGGTTCACAATTGAATGAGCAGTTCTTC.

The V gene is TRBV18, the J gene TRBJ2-3; D might be TRBD2 (6 bases). Germline V gene sequence: CDR1 KGHSH, CDR2 LQKENI. CDR3 length: 15 residues. The V end was cut by 0 bases, the J end by 6 bases, with 13 bases between. The CDR3 sequence is CASSPPWRGADTQYF. CDR3 coding DNA: TGTGCCAGCTCACCACCGTGGAGGGGTGCCGATACGCAGTATTTT.

Ten or more counts support this clone. The rearrangement links TRBV28 to TRBJ2-2; D remains ambiguous. Germline assignment: CDR1 MDHEN and CDR2 SYDVKM. This CDR3 has 18 residues. V gave up 5 bases and J gave up 2 bases, with 21 bases separating them. The CDR3, as DNA: TGTGCCAGCAGTCATACCCTCCTAGTCAGGAGTAACACCGGGGAGCTGTTTTTT. Encoded protein: CASSHTLLVRSNTGELFF.

J is TRBJ1-3 and V is TRBV27; the D gene is possibly TRBD1 (5 bases). The CDR3 is 15 amino acids. Trimming removed 0 bases from V and 2 bases from J, with 8 bases in between. CDR1 and CDR2 (germline): MNHEY, SMNVEV (reference sequence). The CDR3: CASSLSGVPGNTIYF. In nucleotides, the CDR3 is TGTGCCAGCAGTTTATCAGGGGTTCCTGGAAACACCATATATTTT.

The chain links TRBV11-3 to TRBJ2-7; a weak D match, TRBD2 (7 bases). V lost 4 bases and J 6 bases, leaving 13 bases between the germline ends. The CDR3 sequence is 13 residues long. The germline gives CDR1 SGHNT, CDR2 YENEEA. CDR3 nucleotides: TGTGCCAGCAGCTCTGGGGGGGCGGGCGAGCAGTACTTC. It translates to CASSSGGAGEQYF.

The J gene is TRBJ2-7, the V gene TRBV27; tentatively, D is TRBD1 or TRBD2 (6 bases each). The germline V gene has CDR1 MNHEY and CDR2 SMNVEV (reference sequence). Trimming took 10 bases from V and 7 from J, leaving 20 bases between them. The CDR3 is 13 residues long. CDR3 sequence (DNA): TGTGCCACCATCGCAGGGGCTGGGGGGGAGCAGTACTTC. It yields the protein CATIAGAGGEQYF.

V is TRBV29-1 and J is TRBJ2-2; D gene unclear. The CDR3 is 13 amino acids. V gave up 3 bases and J gave up 2 bases, with 7 bases separating them. CDR1 SQVTM and CDR2 ANQGSEA come from the germline V gene. This chain's CDR3 is CSVDPGNTGELFF. CDR3 DNA sequence: TGCAGCGTTGATCCCGGTAACACCGGGGAGCTGTTTTTT.

The CDR3: CASSETGISEQYF. CDR3 sequence (DNA): TGTGCCAGCAGCGAAACAGGGATTTCCGAGCAGTACTTC. The rearrangement joins TRBV6-1 to TRBJ2-7; D is perhaps TRBD1 (6 bases). Germline CDR1 and CDR2: MNHNS and SASEGT. The CDR3 is made up of 13 amino acids. V was cut by 6 bases and J by 6 bases, with 15 bases left in between.

CDR3 protein: CASSGRHSVNEQFF. CDR3 DNA: TGTGCCAGCAGCGGACGCCACTCGGTAAATGAGCAGTTCTTC. The rearrangement uses TRBV9 and TRBJ2-1; D gene uncertain. Germline CDR1 and CDR2: SGDLS and YYNGEE. Trimming shortened V by 3 bases and J by 7 bases, and 14 bases separated the two germline ends. This CDR3 has 14 amino acids.